The entry that follows covers one T cell receptor beta chain sequence. Its antigen remains unidentified. The data stem from a study of cytomegalovirus exposure and HLA in healthy donors. Study as a whole: Around 79 million unique TCRs, all from HLA-typed donors, were included in an early release of the data. The study's findings and limits: Upon later analysis, TCR association rates were observed to vary by HLA locus, being highest for DRB1 and lowest for HLA-C. Productive status was seen about 90% or about 30% of the time for most TCR beta V segments in an earlier analysis. A later analysis by the authors found several of the most significant clusters apparently linked to common viral pathogens.

The CDR3 runs 18 residues. V shed 4 bases and J 4 bases; nucleotides not matched to a gene: 15. Germline V CDR1 and CDR2: SGHTA, FQGNSA. The PCR had 60 Vbeta and 13 Jbeta primers. Profiled with immunoSEQ multiplex PCR; TCRdb holds only in-frame clones, not every one. The sample shows over 200,000 clones, around 80% of them seen only once. Sequenced sample: PBMCs. The chain links TRBV7-2 to TRBJ2-5, with TRBD2 matching over 10 bases. The receptor was derived from a woman aged 55 to 70 in good health and CMV-seropositive. The CDR3 region has the DNA TGTGCCAGCAGCTCAGGGAAAGTAGCGGGGGGAGGGGGAGAGACCCAGTACTTC. Translation: CASSSGKVAGGGGETQYF. The whole variable domain, filled in from reference TRBV7-2 and TRBJ2-5, reads GAGVSQSPSNKVTEKGKDVELRCDPISGHTALYWYRQSLGQGLEFLIYFQGNSAPDKSGLPSDRFSAERTGGSVSTLTIQRTQQEDSAVYLCASSSGKVAGGGGETQYFGPGTRLLVL.